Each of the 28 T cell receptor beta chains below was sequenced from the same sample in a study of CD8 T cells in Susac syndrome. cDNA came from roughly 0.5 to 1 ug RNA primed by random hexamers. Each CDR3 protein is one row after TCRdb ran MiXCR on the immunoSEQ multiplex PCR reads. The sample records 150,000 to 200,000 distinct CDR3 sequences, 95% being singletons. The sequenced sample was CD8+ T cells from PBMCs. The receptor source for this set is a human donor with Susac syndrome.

The CDR3, as DNA: TGTGCCAGCAGCACAGACAGTGCCGGGGAGCTGTTTTTT. Protein sequence: CASSTDSAGELFF. This rearrangement joins TRBV6-2 or TRBV6-3 to TRBJ2-2; weak D call: TRBD1 (5 bases). Trimming removed 6 bases from V and 6 bases from J, with 11 bases in between. Germline V CDR1 and CDR2: MNHEY, SVGEGT. The CDR3 is made up of 13 amino acids.

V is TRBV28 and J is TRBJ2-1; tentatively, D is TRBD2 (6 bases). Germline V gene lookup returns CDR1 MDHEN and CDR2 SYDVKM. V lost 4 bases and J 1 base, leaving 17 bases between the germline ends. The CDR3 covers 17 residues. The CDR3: CASSSGRRDGSYNEQFF. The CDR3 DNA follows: TGTGCCAGCAGTTCGGGAAGGCGGGACGGGTCCTACAATGAGCAGTTCTTC.

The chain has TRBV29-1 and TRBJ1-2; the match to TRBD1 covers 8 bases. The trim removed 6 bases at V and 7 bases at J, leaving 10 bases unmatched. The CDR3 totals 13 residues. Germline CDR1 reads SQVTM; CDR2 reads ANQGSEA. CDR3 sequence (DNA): TGCAGCGTGTACATAGCAGGGGGCTCTGGCTACACCTTC. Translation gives CSVYIAGGSGYTF.

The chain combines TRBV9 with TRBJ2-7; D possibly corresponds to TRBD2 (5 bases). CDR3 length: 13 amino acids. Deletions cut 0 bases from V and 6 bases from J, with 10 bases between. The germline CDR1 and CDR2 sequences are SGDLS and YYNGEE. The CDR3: CASSVGLRGEQYF. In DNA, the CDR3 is TGTGCCAGCAGCGTAGGACTCCGGGGCGAGCAGTACTTC.

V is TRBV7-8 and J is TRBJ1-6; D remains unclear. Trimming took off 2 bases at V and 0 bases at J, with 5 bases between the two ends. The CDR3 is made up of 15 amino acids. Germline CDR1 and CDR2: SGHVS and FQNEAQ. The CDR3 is CASSLQSSYNSPLHF. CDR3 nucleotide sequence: TGTGCCAGCAGCTTACAGAGCTCCTATAATTCACCCCTCCACTTT.

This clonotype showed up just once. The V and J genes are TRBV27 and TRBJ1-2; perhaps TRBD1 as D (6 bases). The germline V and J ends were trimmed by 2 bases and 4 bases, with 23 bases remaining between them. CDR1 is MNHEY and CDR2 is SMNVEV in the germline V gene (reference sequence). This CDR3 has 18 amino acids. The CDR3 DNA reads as TGTGCCAGCAGTTTAGATGGCAGAGGGGGAGCTTGGGGCTATGGCTACACCTTC. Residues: CASSLDGRGGAWGYGYTF.

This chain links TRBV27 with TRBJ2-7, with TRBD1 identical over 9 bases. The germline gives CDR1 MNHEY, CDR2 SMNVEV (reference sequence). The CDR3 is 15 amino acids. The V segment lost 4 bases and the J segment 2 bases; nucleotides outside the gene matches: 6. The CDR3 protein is CASSSGQGFPYEQYF. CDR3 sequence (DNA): TGTGCCAGCAGTTCGGGACAGGGTTTTCCCTACGAGCAGTACTTC.

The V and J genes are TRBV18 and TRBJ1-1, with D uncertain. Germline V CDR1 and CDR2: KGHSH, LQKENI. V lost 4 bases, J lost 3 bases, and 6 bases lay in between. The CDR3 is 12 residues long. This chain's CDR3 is CASSRSYTEAFF. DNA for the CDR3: TGTGCCAGCTCACGGAGCTACACTGAAGCTTTCTTT.

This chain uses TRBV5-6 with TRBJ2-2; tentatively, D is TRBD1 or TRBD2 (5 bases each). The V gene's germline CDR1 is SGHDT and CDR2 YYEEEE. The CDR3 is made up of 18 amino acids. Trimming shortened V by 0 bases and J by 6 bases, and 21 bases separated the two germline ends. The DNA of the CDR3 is TGTGCCAGCAGCTTGGGTCCAGATAGGGGAGAGAGGGCCGGGGAGCTGTTTTTT. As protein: CASSLGPDRGERAGELFF.

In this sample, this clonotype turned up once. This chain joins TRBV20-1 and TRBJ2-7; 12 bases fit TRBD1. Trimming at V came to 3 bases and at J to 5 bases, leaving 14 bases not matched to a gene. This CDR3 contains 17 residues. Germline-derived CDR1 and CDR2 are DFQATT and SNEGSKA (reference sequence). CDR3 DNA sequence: TGCAGTGCTAGTGGGGACAGGGGGCAGTACCTCGAGGACGAGCAGTACTTC. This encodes CSASGDRGQYLEDEQYF.

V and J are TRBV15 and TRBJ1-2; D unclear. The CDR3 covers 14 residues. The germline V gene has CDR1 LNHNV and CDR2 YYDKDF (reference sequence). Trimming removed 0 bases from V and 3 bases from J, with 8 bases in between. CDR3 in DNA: TGTGCCACCAGCAGAGATCTTGGGGACTATGGCTACACCTTC. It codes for CATSRDLGDYGYTF.

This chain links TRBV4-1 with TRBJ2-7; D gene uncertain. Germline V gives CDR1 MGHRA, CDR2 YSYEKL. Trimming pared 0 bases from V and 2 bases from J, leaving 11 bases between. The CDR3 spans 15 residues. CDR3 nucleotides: TGCGCCAGCAGCCAAGATACTTACTTGACCTACGAGCAGTACTTC. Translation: CASSQDTYLTYEQYF.

The CDR3 here is CASSLDQGSPYNEQFF. The CDR3 region has the DNA TGTGCCAGCAGCTTAGATCAGGGGTCCCCCTACAATGAGCAGTTCTTC. This chain connects TRBV7-2 to TRBJ2-1, with a tentative D call TRBD1 (6 bases). V lost 1 base and J lost 2, with 12 bases in between. The length of the CDR3 is 16 residues. The germline CDR1 and CDR2 sequences are SGHTA and FQGNSA.

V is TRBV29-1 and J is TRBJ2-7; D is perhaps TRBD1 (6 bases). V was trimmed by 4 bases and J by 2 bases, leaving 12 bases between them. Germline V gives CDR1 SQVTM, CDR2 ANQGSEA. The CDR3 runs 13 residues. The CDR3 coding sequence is TGCAGCGTTGCCCGGACAGCCCCCTACGAGCAGTACTTC. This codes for CSVARTAPYEQYF.

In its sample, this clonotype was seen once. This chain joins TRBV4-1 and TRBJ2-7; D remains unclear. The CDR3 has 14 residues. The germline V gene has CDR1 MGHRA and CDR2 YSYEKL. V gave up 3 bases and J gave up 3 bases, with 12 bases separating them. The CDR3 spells CASSHNRANYEQYF. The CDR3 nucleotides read TGCGCCAGCAGCCACAACCGGGCCAACTACGAGCAGTACTTC.

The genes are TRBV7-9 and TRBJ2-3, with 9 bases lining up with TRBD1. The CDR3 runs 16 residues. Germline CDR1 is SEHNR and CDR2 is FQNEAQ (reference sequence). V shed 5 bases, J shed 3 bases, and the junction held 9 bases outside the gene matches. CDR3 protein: CASSRFGQGLTDTQYF. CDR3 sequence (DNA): TGTGCCAGCAGCCGCTTCGGACAGGGGTTAACAGATACGCAGTATTTT.

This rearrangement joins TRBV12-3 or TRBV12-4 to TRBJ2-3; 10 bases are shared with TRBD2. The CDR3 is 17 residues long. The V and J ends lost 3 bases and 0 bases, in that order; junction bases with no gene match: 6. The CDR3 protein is CASSLNSGGLSTDTQYF. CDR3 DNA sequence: TGTGCCAGCAGTTTGAATAGCGGGGGGTTGAGCACAGATACGCAGTATTTT.

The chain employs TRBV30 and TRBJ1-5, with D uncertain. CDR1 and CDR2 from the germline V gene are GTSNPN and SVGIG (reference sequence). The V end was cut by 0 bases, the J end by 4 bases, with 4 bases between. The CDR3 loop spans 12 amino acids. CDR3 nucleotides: TGTGCCTGGAGTGTACAGAATCAGCCCCAGCATTTT. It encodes CAWSVQNQPQHF.

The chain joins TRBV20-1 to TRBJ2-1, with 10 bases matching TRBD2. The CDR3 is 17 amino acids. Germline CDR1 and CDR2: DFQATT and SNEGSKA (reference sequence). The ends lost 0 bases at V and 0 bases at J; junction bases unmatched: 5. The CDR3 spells CSARDGSGRFSYNEQFF. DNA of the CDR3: TGCAGTGCTAGAGATGGTAGCGGGAGGTTCTCCTACAATGAGCAGTTCTTC.

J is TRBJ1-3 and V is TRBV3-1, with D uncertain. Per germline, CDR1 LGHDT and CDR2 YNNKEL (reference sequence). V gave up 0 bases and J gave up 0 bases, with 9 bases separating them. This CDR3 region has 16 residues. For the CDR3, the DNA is TGTGCCAGCAGCCAAGATAGGGAGGGCTCTGGAAACACCATATATTTT. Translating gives CASSQDREGSGNTIYF.

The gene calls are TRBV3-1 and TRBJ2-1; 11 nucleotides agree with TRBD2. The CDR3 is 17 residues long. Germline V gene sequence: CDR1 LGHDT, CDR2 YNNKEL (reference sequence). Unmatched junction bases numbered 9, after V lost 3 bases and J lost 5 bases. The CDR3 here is CASSHGRGLADHNEQFF. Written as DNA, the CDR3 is TGTGCCAGCAGCCATGGACGGGGACTAGCGGACCACAATGAGCAGTTCTTC.

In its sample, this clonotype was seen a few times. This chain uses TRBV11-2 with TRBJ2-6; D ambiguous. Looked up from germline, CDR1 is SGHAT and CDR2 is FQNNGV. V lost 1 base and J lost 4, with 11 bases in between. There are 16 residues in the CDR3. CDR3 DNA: TGTGCCAGCAGCTTAGTGCCCGGGTTCGGGGCCAACGTCCTGACTTTC. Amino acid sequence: CASSLVPGFGANVLTF.

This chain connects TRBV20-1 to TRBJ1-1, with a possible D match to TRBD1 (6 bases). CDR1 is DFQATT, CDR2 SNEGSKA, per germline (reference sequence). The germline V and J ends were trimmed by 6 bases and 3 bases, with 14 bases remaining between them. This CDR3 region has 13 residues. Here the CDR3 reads CSAPPAGDTEAFF. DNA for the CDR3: TGCAGTGCCCCCCCGGCAGGGGACACTGAAGCTTTCTTT.

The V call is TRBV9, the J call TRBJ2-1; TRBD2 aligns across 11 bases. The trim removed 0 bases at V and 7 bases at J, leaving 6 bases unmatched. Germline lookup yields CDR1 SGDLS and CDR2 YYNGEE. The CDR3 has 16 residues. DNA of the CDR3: TGTGCCAGCAGCGTAGGATTACTAGCGGGAGTAAATGAGCAGTTCTTC. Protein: CASSVGLLAGVNEQFF.

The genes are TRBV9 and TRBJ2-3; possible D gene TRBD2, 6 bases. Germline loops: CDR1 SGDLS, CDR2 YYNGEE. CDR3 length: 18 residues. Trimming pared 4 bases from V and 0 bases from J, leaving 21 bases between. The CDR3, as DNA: TGTGCCAGCAGCCATTCTAGCGAAGAAGCGCCTAGCACAGATACGCAGTATTTT. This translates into CASSHSSEEAPSTDTQYF.

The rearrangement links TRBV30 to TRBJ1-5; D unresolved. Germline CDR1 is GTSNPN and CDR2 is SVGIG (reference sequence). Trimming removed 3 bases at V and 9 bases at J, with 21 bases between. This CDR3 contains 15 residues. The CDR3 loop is CAWSVRTVRLRPQHF. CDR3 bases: TGTGCCTGGAGCGTCCGGACGGTCCGGTTGAGGCCCCAGCATTTT. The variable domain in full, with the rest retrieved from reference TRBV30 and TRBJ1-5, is SQTIHQWPATLVQPVGSPLSLECTVEGTSNPNLYWYRQAAGRGLQLLFYSVGIGQISSEVPQNLSASRPQDRQFILSSKKLLLSDSGFYLCAWSVRTVRLRPQHFGDGTRLSIL.

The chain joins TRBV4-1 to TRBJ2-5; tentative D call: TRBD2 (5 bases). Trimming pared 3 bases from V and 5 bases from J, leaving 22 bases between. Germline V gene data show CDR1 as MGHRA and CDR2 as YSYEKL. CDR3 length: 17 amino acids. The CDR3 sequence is CASSQVRASPGSETQYF. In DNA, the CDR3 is TGCGCCAGCAGCCAGGTCAGAGCTAGCCCCGGATCCGAGACCCAGTACTTC.

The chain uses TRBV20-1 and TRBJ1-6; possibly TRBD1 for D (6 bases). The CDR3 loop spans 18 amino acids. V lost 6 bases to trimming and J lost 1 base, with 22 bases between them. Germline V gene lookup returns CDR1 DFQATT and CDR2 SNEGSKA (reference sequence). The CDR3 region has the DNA TGCAGTGCACGGATGGACAGCTCCGAAGAGTCCTATAATTCACCCCTCCACTTT. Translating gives CSARMDSSEESYNSPLHF.